These 3 T cell receptor beta chains came from one sample sequenced in a study of T cells after yellow fever vaccination. TCRdb reprocessed the 5' RACE reads with MiXCR, giving one entry per CDR3 protein. The sample holds more than 15,000 distinct CDR3 sequences, under 5% seen once. The sample was PBMCs, either bulk or a sorted T-cell subset (CD4+, CD8+, memory, or dextramer-sorted; not recorded which), taken 15 days after the yellow fever booster vaccination. These receptors all stem from a man between 25 and 39 years old who received the YFV17D yellow fever vaccine.

This clonotype has a count of ten or more. This rearrangement joins TRBV6-2 or TRBV6-3 to TRBJ2-1; no clear D. This CDR3 comprises 16 residues. Trimming cost V 7 bases and J 0 bases, with 16 bases left between them. Germline V gene lookup returns CDR1 MNHEY and CDR2 SVGEGT. The CDR3 nucleotides are TGTGCCAGCACCCCAAATCCCAAGAGCTCCTACAATGAGCAGTTCTTC. This sequence encodes CASTPNPKSSYNEQFF.

This clonotype was seen many times. The chain has TRBV10-3 and TRBJ1-2, with D maybe TRBD1 (5 bases). The germline V gene has CDR1 ENHRY and CDR2 SYGVKD. Trimming cost V 1 base and J 8 bases, with 17 bases left between them. The CDR3 consists of 15 residues. This chain's CDR3 is CAISEFDSLLGGYTF. The CDR3 region has the DNA TGTGCCATCAGTGAGTTCGACAGTCTTCTCGGAGGCTACACCTTC.

This clonotype appeared many times. V usage is TRBV2 and J usage is TRBJ2-7; D may be TRBD2 (5 bases). The V end was cut by 3 bases, the J end by 0 bases, with 6 bases between. The germline gives CDR1 SNHLY, CDR2 FYNNEI. This CDR3 is 13 amino acids long. The CDR3 DNA is TGTGCCAGCAGTGACGGGGACTCCTACGAGCAGTACTTC. Encoded protein: CASSDGDSYEQYF.